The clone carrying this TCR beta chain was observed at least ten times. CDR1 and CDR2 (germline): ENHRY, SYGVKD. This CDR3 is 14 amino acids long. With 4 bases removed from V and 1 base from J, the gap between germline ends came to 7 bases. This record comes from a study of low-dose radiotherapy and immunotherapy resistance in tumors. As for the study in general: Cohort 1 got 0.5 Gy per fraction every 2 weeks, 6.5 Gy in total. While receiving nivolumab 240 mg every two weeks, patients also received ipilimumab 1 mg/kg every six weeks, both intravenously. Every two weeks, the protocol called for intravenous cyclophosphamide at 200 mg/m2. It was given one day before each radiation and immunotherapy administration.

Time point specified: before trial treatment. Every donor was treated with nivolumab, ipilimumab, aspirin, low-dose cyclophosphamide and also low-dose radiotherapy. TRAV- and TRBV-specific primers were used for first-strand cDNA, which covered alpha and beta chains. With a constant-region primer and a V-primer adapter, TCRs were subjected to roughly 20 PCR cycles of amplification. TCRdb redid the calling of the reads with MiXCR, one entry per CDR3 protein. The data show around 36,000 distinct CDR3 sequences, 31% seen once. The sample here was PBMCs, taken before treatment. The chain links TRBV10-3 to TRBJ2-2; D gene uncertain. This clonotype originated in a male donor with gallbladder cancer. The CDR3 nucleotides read TGTGCCATCAGTGCCGACGGGAACACCGGGGAGCTGTTTTTT. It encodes CAISADGNTGELFF.